A selection of T cell receptor beta chains follows, all from one sample in a study of blood T cell repertoires in COVID-19. Produced via immunoSEQ multiplex PCR; TCRdb's table is partial and in-frame only. The sample lists fewer than 350,000 clones; around 85% were seen once. Sequencing was carried out using PBMCs or T cells enriched from blood (not recorded which). The receptors originated from a woman between 35 and 50 years old who had recovered from COVID-19. The CDR3 runs from the conserved cysteine through the conserved F or W. Each record gives: clone size, V gene, D gene, J gene, CDR3 protein, CDR3 DNA. D genes are given only for firm matches. The size entry is marked missing in some rows and otherwise reads once, few, many or a size class.

clone_size: .
v_call: TRBV12-2
d_call: .
j_call: TRBJ1-6
cdr3_aa: CASRLARTGSPLHF
cdr3_nt: TGTGCAAGTCGCTTAGCCCGGACAGGTTCACCCCTCCACTTT

clone_size: .
v_call: TRBV7-9
d_call: .
j_call: TRBJ2-2
cdr3_aa: CASSLALSTGGELFF
cdr3_nt: TGTGCCAGCAGCTTAGCACTATCGACTGGCGGGGAGCTGTTTTTT

clone_size: once
v_call: TRBV4-1
d_call: .
j_call: TRBJ2-1
cdr3_aa: CASSQVRNYQNEQFF
cdr3_nt: TGCGCCAGCAGCCAAGTTCGGAACTATCAAAATGAGCAGTTCTTC

clone_size: few
v_call: TRBV5-1
d_call: .
j_call: TRBJ2-7
cdr3_aa: CASSIGLTHEQYF
cdr3_nt: TGCGCCAGCAGCATCGGACTAACCCACGAGCAGTACTTC

clone_size: .
v_call: TRBV7-9
d_call: TRBD2
j_call: TRBJ2-5
cdr3_aa: CASSLALAEQETQYF
cdr3_nt: TGTGCCAGCAGCTTAGCACTAGCGGAGCAAGAGACCCAGTACTTC

clone_size: .
v_call: TRBV28
d_call: TRBD1
j_call: TRBJ1-5
cdr3_aa: CASSLADRATQPQHF
cdr3_nt: TGTGCCAGCAGTTTAGCGGACAGGGCAACTCAGCCCCAGCATTTT

clone_size: .
v_call: TRBV7-8
d_call: TRBD2
j_call: TRBJ2-7
cdr3_aa: CASSPPPGLAGEGYEQYF
cdr3_nt: TGTGCCAGCAGCCCACCTCCGGGACTAGCGGGAGAGGGGTACGAGCAGTACTTC

clone_size: few
v_call: TRBV19
d_call: TRBD1
j_call: TRBJ2-7
cdr3_aa: CASSIGQGSPYEQYF
cdr3_nt: TGTGCCAGTAGTATAGGACAGGGGTCGCCCTACGAGCAGTACTTC

clone_size: .
v_call: TRBV2
d_call: .
j_call: TRBJ1-1
cdr3_aa: CASSGYGGRNTEAFF
cdr3_nt: TGTGCCAGCAGTGGATACGGGGGGCGGAACACTGAAGCTTTCTTT

clone_size: .
v_call: TRBV11-2
d_call: TRBD1
j_call: TRBJ2-2
cdr3_aa: CASSTTTGAGGELFF
cdr3_nt: TGTGCCAGCAGCACCACGACAGGGGCAGGCGGGGAGCTGTTTTTT

clone_size: .
v_call: TRBV14
d_call: .
j_call: TRBJ2-2
cdr3_aa: CASSQRVTGELFF
cdr3_nt: TGTGCCAGCAGCCAGAGGGTAACCGGGGAGCTGTTTTTT

clone_size: .
v_call: TRBV18
d_call: .
j_call: TRBJ1-1
cdr3_aa: CASSPDTGGGNTEAFF
cdr3_nt: TGTGCCAGCTCACCCGACACCGGGGGAGGGAACACTGAAGCTTTCTTT